This TCR beta chain was observed in a study of PD-L1 blockade in urothelial cancer. Indicated time point: pretreatment peripheral blood. Assay: immunoSEQ multiplex PCR; the TCRdb copy retains only in-frame clones and omits some. The data hold 95,000 or so clones, with around 86% observed a single time. Specimen: PBMCs, collected around atezolizumab (anti-PD-L1) treatment. The origin of this receptor is a man in his 60s with urothelial cancer.

The CDR3 loop is CASSFTGEGAYEQYF. The CDR3 DNA follows: TGTGCCAGCAGTTTCACCGGAGAGGGGGCCTACGAGCAGTACTTC. The V call is TRBV27, the J call TRBJ2-7; D is perhaps TRBD1 (6 bases). Germline CDR1 and CDR2: MNHEY and SMNVEV (reference sequence). V gave up 3 bases and J gave up 2 bases, with 14 bases separating them. This CDR3 spans 15 amino acids.